The 23 T cell receptor beta chains below all came from one sample that was sequenced in a study of blood T cell repertoires in COVID-19 (dated by TCRdb to about 2020). Libraries were built with the immunoSEQ multiplex PCR assay. TCRdb took over this immuneACCESS table, retaining in-frame rearrangements with V and J assigned. Such tables are incomplete; in checked studies, under half of the missing clones stem from an unresolved V gene, and the remainder is unexplained. Across this sample there are about 100,000 clones, with 65% to 90% seen only once. Over 1.5% of the sample is in the top ten clones. Input material: peripheral blood. The receptors derive from a man older than 75 with acute or convalescent COVID-19.

This chain joins TRBV5-1 and TRBJ2-2, with 7 bases lining up with TRBD1. Germline V gene sequence: CDR1 SGHRS, CDR2 YFSETQ. V shed 2 bases, J shed 6 bases, and the junction held 4 bases outside the gene matches. The length of the CDR3 is 14 residues. The CDR3 region has the DNA TGCGCCAGCAGCTTACGACAGGGCCCCGGGGAGCTGTTTTTT. Protein: CASSLRQGPGELFF.

The chain links TRBV11-1 to TRBJ2-1, with 14 bases aligning to TRBD2. CDR3 size: 15 residues. Germline CDR1 reads SGHAT; CDR2 reads FQDESV (reference sequence). The trim removed 6 bases at V and 9 bases at J, leaving 7 bases unmatched. The CDR3 DNA is TGTGCCAGCAGAGACGGGACTAGCGGGAGTAGTGAGCAGTTCTTC. This codes for CASRDGTSGSSEQFF.

The CDR3 protein is CASSREGSSGNTIYF. CDR3 coding DNA: TGTGCCAGCAGCCGTGAGGGCAGCTCTGGAAACACCATATATTTT. This chain uses TRBV11-2 with TRBJ1-3; D not certain. This CDR3 contains 15 residues. The V end was cut by 5 bases, the J end by 0 bases, with 11 bases between. Germline CDR1 reads SGHAT; CDR2 reads FQNNGV.

The chain has TRBV11-1 and TRBJ1-1; D remains unclear. The CDR3 is made up of 13 amino acids. The V end lost 4 bases, the J end lost 3 bases, and 9 bases lay between the germline ends. Germline CDR1 is SGHAT and CDR2 is FQDESV (reference sequence). DNA of the CDR3: TGTGCCAGCAGCTCAGAGGGAGACACTGAAGCTTTCTTT. This encodes CASSSEGDTEAFF. Complete variable domain (other parts from reference TRBV11-1 and TRBJ1-1): EAEVAQSPRYKITEKSQAVAFWCDPISGHATLYWYRQILGQGPELLVQFQDESVVDDSQLPKDRFSAERLKGVDSTLKIQPAELGDSAMYLCASSSEGDTEAFFGQGTRLTVV.

The V and J genes are TRBV7-3 and TRBJ2-1; 10 nucleotides line up with TRBD2. The CDR3 loop spans 15 amino acids. After removal of 1 base from V and 8 bases from J, the junction contained 5 bases not matched to a gene. Germline assignment: CDR1 SGHTA and CDR2 FQGTGA. As DNA, the CDR3 is TGTGCCAGCAGCTTAAAGCTAGCGGGAGTGCATGAGCAGTTCTTC. Translated: CASSLKLAGVHEQFF.

The chain joins TRBV2 to TRBJ1-4; D gene unclear. CDR1 SNHLY and CDR2 FYNNEI come from the germline V gene. The CDR3 consists of 14 residues. Trimming pared 4 bases from V and 7 bases from J, leaving 13 bases between. The CDR3 DNA reads TGTGCCAGCAGTGCCCATCTTACTGGTGAAAAACTGTTTTTT. Its protein product is CASSAHLTGEKLFF.

This clone was seen a few times. This chain links TRBV13 with TRBJ1-4; D is unclear. Germline V gives CDR1 PRHDT, CDR2 FYEKMQ (reference sequence). The V end was cut by 5 bases, the J end by 8 bases, with 12 bases between. CDR3 size: 13 residues. The CDR3 coding sequence is TGTGCCAGCAGCGGTCAGTATAAGGAAAAACTGTTTTTT. It encodes CASSGQYKEKLFF.

V gene TRBV3-1 (or the pseudogene TRBV3-2) combines with J gene TRBJ2-2; D unresolved. The V end was cut by 6 bases, the J end by 6 bases, with 5 bases between. This CDR3 region has 11 residues. CDR1 is LGHDT and CDR2 is YNNKEL in the germline V gene (reference sequence). The CDR3 nucleotides are TGTGCCAGCAGGAGCCCCGGGGAGCTGTTTTTT. This sequence encodes CASRSPGELFF.

The chain couples TRBV12-3 or TRBV12-4 to TRBJ2-7, with D unresolved. Trimming cost V 6 bases and J 4 bases, with 10 bases left between them. The CDR3 extends over 12 amino acids. CDR3 region: CASRTGVYEQYF. Written as DNA, the CDR3 is TGTGCCAGCAGAACGGGTGTTTACGAGCAGTACTTC.

The gene calls are TRBV6-5 and TRBJ2-5; TRBD1 might be the D (8 bases). Trimming cost V 5 bases and J 4 bases, with 14 bases left between them. Germline-derived CDR1 and CDR2 are MNHEY and SVGAGI. The CDR3 consists of 14 residues. The CDR3 region is CASSPTGEGETQYF. The DNA of the CDR3 is TGTGCCAGCAGTCCGACAGGGGAGGGAGAGACCCAGTACTTC.

CDR3: CASSEARNEQFF. As DNA, the CDR3 is TGTGCCAGCAGTGAAGCTAGAAATGAGCAGTTCTTC. The rearrangement joins TRBV2 to TRBJ2-1; D gene unclear. V was trimmed by 0 bases and J by 7 bases, leaving 4 bases between them. This CDR3 is 12 amino acids long. Germline CDR1 and CDR2: SNHLY and FYNNEI.

This clone has a handful of counts. The V and J genes are TRBV2 and TRBJ2-1; D remains ambiguous. The V and J ends lost 7 bases and 8 bases respectively, with 12 bases between them. The CDR3 is 12 amino acids. CDR1 and CDR2 from the germline V gene are SNHLY and FYNNEI. CDR3 DNA sequence: TGTGCCAGCACAGGAAGCAAGGATGAGCAGTTCTTC. Residues: CASTGSKDEQFF.

The gene calls are TRBV27 and TRBJ2-1, with 12 positions matching TRBD2. Germline values: CDR1 MNHEY, CDR2 SMNVEV (reference sequence). With V trimmed by 0 bases and J by 8 bases, 8 bases remained unmatched. The CDR3 sequence is 17 residues long. CDR3 DNA sequence: TGTGCCAGCAGTTTATCCCCTAGCGGGAGGGCCGGGGATGAGCAGTTCTTC. Its protein is CASSLSPSGRAGDEQFF.

The chain joins TRBV21-1 to TRBJ1-5. TRBV21-1 is flagged as a pseudogene. The CDR3 runs 17 residues. The CDR3 nucleotides read TGTGCCAGCAGCAATATGGGGGGTTGTGGGGGCAATCAGCCCCAGCATTTT. Its protein product is CASSNMGGCGGNQPQHF.

The chain combines TRBV6-2 or TRBV6-3 with TRBJ2-7, with D unclear. Per germline, CDR1 MNHEY and CDR2 SVGEGT. The CDR3 runs 14 residues. V lost 2 bases, J lost 1 base, and 9 bases lay in between. CDR3 residues: CASSYGDTSYEQYF. CDR3 sequence (DNA): TGTGCCAGCAGTTACGGTGACACGTCCTACGAGCAGTACTTC.

This chain joins TRBV5-6 and TRBJ2-1; a possible D gene is TRBD2 (5 bases). The CDR3 extends over 15 amino acids. Germline V gene lookup returns CDR1 SGHDT and CDR2 YYEEEE. V lost 1 base and J 0 bases, leaving 8 bases between the germline ends. CDR3 in DNA: TGTGCCAGCAGCTTGAGGAGCGGCTCCTACAATGAGCAGTTCTTC. It is translated as CASSLRSGSYNEQFF.

This chain uses TRBV6-2 or TRBV6-3 with TRBJ2-2; 8 bases agree with TRBD2. Unmatched junction bases numbered 8, after V lost 4 bases and J lost 4 bases. The CDR3 contains 16 residues. Per germline, CDR1 MNHEY and CDR2 SVGEGT. The chain's CDR3 is CASSWRSSGITGELFF. Written as DNA, the CDR3 is TGTGCCAGCAGTTGGCGGAGTAGCGGGATCACCGGGGAGCTGTTTTTT.

The rearrangement uses TRBV5-1 and TRBJ2-3, with TRBD2 matching 8 bases. Germline lookup yields CDR1 SGHRS and CDR2 YFSETQ. J lost 4 bases, V lost 2 bases, and 6 bases had no gene match. The CDR3 sequence is 15 residues long. CDR3 in amino acids: CASSFGLAVADTQYF. CDR3 DNA: TGCGCCAGCAGCTTTGGACTAGCTGTTGCAGATACGCAGTATTTT.

This rearrangement joins TRBV2 to TRBJ2-7; D gene uncertain. Trimming took 7 bases from V and 1 from J, leaving 5 bases between them. The CDR3 consists of 11 residues. Germline V CDR1 and CDR2: SNHLY, FYNNEI. CDR3 region: CASKQSYEQYF. The CDR3 nucleotides read TGTGCCAGCAAACAGTCCTACGAGCAGTACTTC. Based on the CDR3 plus reference TRBV2 and TRBJ2-7, the full variable domain is EPEVTQTPSHQVTQMGQEVILRCVPISNHLYFYWYRQILGQKVEFLVSFYNNEISEKSEIFDDQFSVERPDGSNFTLKIRSTKLEDSAMYFCASKQSYEQYFGPGTRLTVT.

The J gene is TRBJ2-1, the V gene TRBV6-5; 11 nucleotides align to TRBD2. J gave up 13 bases and V 0 bases, and 5 bases lay outside the gene matches. Germline V gene lookup returns CDR1 MNHEY and CDR2 SVGAGI. The CDR3 is 14 residues long. CDR3 sequence (DNA): TGTGCCAGCAGTTACTCAACTAGCGGGAGTGATCAGTTCTTC. This sequence encodes CASSYSTSGSDQFF.

J is TRBJ1-1 and V is TRBV7-8; the D is unclear. V lost 0 bases, J lost 1 base, and 18 bases lay in between. The CDR3 contains 18 residues. Per germline, CDR1 SGHVS and CDR2 FQNEAQ. CDR3 DNA: TGTGCCAGCAGCTTAGCGAGTGGGAGGGTCTCTCGGAACACTGAAGCTTTCTTT. Translated, it gives CASSLASGRVSRNTEAFF.

V gene TRBV28 combines with J gene TRBJ1-2; D is unclear. The CDR3 consists of 11 residues. Germline CDR1 MDHEN, CDR2 SYDVKM. Trimming pared 6 bases from V and 5 bases from J, leaving 7 bases between. DNA for the CDR3: TGTGCCAGCAGCGAGTCGTATGGCTACACCTTC. Translation: CASSESYGYTF.

This chain uses TRBV6-2 or TRBV6-3 with TRBJ2-2, with 9 bases that match TRBD1. Germline V lookup: CDR1 MNHEY, CDR2 SVGEGT. With V trimmed by 6 bases and J by 1 base, 9 bases remained unmatched. CDR3 length: 17 amino acids. CDR3 sequence: CASSPLTGGENTGELFF. For the CDR3, the DNA is TGTGCCAGCAGCCCCCTTACAGGGGGCGAGAACACCGGGGAGCTGTTTTTT.